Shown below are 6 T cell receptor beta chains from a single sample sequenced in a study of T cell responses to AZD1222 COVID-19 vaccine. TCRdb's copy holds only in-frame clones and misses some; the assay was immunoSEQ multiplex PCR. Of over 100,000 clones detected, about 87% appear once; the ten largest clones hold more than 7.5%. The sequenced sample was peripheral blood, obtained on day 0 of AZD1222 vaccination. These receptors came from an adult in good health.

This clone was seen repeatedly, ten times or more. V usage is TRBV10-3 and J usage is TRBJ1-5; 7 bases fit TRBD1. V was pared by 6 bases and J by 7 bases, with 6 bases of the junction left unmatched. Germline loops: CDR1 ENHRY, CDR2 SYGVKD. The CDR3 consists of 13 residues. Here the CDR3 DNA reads TGTGCCATCAGCGAGACAGGGAGCCAGCCCCAGCATTTT. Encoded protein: CAISETGSQPQHF.

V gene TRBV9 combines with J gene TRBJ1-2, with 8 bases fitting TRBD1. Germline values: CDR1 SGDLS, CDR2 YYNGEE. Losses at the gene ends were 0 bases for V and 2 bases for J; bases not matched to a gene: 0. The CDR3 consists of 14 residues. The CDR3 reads CASSVAGGNYGYTF. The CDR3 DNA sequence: TGTGCCAGCAGCGTAGCAGGGGGCAACTATGGCTACACCTTC.

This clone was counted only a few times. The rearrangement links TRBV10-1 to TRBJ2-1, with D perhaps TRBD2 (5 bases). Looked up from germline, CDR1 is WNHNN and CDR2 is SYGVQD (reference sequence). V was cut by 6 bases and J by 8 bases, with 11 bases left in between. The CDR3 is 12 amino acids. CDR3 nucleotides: TGCGCCAGCAGCGGGGTTGGGGATGAGCAGTTCTTC. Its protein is CASSGVGDEQFF.

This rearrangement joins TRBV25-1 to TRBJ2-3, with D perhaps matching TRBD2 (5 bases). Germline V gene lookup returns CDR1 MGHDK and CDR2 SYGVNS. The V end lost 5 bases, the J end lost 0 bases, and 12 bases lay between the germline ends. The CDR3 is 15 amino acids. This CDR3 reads CASSFRGGSTDTQYF. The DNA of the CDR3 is TGTGCCAGCAGTTTCCGGGGTGGTAGCACAGATACGCAGTATTTT.

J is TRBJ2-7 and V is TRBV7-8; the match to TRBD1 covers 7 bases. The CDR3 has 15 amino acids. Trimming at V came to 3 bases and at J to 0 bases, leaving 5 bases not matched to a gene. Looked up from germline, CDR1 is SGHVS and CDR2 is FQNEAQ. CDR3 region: CASSFGTEYSYEQYF. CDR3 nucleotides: TGTGCCAGCAGCTTCGGGACAGAGTACTCCTACGAGCAGTACTTC.

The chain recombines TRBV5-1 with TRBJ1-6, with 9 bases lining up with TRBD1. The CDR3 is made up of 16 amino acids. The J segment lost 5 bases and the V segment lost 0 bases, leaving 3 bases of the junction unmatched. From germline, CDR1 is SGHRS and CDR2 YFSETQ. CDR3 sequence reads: CASSLATGGDNSPLHF. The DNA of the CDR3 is TGCGCCAGCAGCTTGGCTACAGGGGGCGATAATTCACCCCTCCACTTT.